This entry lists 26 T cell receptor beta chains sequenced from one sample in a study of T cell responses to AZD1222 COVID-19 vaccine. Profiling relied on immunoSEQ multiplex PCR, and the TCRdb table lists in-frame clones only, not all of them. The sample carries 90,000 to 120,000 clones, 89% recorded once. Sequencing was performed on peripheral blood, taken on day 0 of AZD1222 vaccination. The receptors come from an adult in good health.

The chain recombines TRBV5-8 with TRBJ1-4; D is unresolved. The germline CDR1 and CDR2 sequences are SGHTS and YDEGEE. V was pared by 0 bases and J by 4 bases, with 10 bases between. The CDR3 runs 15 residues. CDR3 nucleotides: TGTGCCAGCAGCTTGGAATGGAGCTATAATGAAAAACTGTTTTTT. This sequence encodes CASSLEWSYNEKLFF.

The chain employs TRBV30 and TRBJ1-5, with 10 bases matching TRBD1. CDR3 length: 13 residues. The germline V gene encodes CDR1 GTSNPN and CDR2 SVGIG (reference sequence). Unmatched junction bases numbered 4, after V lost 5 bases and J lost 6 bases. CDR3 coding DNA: TGTGCCTGGGCCGGGACAGGGGCTCAGCCCCAGCATTTT. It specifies CAWAGTGAQPQHF. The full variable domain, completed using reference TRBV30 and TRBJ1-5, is SQTIHQWPATLVQPVGSPLSLECTVEGTSNPNLYWYRQAAGRGLQLLFYSVGIGQISSEVPQNLSASRPQDRQFILSSKKLLLSDSGFYLCAWAGTGAQPQHFGDGTRLSIL.

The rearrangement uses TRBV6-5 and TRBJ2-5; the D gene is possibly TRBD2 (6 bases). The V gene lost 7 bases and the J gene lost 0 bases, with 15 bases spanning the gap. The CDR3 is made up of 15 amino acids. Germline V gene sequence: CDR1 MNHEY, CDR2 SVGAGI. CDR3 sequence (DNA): TGTGCCAGCACCGATCGGGACTTGTACCAAGAGACCCAGTACTTC. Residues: CASTDRDLYQETQYF.

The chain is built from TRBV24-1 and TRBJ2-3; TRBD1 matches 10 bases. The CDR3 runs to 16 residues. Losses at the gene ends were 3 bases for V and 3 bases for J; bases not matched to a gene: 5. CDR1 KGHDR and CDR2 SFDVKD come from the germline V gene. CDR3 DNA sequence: TGTGCCACCAGTGATCCGGGACAGGGGAAGACAGATACGCAGTATTTT. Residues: CATSDPGQGKTDTQYF.

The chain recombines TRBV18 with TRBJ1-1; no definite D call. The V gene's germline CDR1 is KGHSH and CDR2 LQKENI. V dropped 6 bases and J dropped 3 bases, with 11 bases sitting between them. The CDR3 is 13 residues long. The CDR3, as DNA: TGTGCCAGCTCCTATACACGGGACACTGAAGCTTTCTTT. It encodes CASSYTRDTEAFF.

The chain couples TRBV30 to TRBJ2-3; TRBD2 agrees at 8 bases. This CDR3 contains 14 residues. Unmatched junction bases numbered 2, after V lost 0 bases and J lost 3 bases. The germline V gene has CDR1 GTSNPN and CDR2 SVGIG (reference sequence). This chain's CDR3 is CAWSVTGGTDTQYF. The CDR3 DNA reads TGTGCCTGGAGTGTAACGGGGGGGACAGATACGCAGTATTTT. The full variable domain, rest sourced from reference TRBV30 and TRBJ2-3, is SQTIHQWPATLVQPVGSPLSLECTVEGTSNPNLYWYRQAAGRGLQLLFYSVGIGQISSEVPQNLSASRPQDRQFILSSKKLLLSDSGFYLCAWSVTGGTDTQYFGPGTRLTVL.

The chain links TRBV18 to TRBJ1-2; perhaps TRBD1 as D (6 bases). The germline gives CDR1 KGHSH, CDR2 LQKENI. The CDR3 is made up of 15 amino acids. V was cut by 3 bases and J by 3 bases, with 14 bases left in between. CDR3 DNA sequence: TGTGCCAGCTCACCCAGGGCCAGGGGAGACTATGGCTACACCTTC. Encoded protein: CASSPRARGDYGYTF.

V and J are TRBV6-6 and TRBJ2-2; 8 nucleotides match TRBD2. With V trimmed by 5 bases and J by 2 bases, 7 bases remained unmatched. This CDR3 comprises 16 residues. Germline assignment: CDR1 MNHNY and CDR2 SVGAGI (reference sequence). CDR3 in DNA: TGTGCCAGCAGTCCCCATAGCGGGGACAACACCGGGGAGCTGTTTTTT. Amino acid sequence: CASSPHSGDNTGELFF.

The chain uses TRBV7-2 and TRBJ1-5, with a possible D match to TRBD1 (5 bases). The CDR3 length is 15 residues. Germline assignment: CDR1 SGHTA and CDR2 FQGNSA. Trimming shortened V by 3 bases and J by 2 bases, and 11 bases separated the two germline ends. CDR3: CASSLGGGGNQPQHF. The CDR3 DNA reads TGTGCCAGCAGCTTGGGGGGGGGAGGCAATCAGCCCCAGCATTTT.

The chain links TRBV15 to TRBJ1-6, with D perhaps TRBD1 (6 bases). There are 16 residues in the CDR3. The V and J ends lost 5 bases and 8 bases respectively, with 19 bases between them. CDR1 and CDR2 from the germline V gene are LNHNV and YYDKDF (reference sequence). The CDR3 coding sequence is TGTGCCACCAGCCTTGGACAGACCGCCTTGGATTCACCCCTCCACTTT. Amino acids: CATSLGQTALDSPLHF.

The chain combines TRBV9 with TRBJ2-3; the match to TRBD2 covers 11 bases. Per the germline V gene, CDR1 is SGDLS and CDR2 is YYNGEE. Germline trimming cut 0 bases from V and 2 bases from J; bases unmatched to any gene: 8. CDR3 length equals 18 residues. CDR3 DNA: TGTGCCAGCAGCGTAGCGGGGACTAGCGGAGGACTCACAGATACGCAGTATTTT. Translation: CASSVAGTSGGLTDTQYF.

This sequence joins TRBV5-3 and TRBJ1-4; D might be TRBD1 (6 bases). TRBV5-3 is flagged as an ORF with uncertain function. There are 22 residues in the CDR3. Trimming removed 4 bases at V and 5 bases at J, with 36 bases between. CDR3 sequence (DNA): TGTGCCAGAAGCCGTTTCCCCCACCCCCGACAGGCCACCACGTTCCGAAATGAAAAACTGTTTTTT. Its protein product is CARSRFPHPRQATTFRNEKLFF.

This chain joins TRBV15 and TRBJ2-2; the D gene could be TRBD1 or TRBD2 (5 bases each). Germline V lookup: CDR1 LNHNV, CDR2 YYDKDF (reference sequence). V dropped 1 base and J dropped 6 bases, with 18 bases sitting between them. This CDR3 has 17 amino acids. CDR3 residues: CATSRVGTGPTAGELFF. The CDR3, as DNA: TGTGCCACCAGCAGAGTAGGGACCGGGCCCACCGCCGGGGAGCTGTTTTTT. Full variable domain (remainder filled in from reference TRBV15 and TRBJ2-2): DAMVIQNPRYQVTQFGKPVTLSCSQTLNHNVMYWYQQKSSQAPKLLFHYYDKDFNNEADTPDNFQSRRPNTSFCFLDIRSPGLGDTAMYLCATSRVGTGPTAGELFFGEGSRLTVL.

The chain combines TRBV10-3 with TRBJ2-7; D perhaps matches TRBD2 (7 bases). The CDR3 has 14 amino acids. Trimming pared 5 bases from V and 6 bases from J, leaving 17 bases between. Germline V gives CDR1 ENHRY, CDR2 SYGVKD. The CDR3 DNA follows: TGTGCCATCAGTCGGGGGGCAGCTAATTCCGAGCAGTACTTC. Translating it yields CAISRGAANSEQYF.

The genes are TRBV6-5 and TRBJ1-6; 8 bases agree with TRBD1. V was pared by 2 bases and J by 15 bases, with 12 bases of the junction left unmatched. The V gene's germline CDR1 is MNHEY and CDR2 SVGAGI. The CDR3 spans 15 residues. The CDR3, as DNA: TGTGCCAGCAGTTACGACGGACAGGGTGTTTCTCGCCTCCACTTT. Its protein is CASSYDGQGVSRLHF.

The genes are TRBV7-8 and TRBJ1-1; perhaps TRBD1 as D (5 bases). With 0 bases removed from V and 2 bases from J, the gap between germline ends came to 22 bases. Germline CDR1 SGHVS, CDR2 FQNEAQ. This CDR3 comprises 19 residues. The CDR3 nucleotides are TGTGCCAGCAGCTTAGCGGGAGACCTTATGAGGGGACTAAACACTGAAGCTTTCTTT. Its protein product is CASSLAGDLMRGLNTEAFF.

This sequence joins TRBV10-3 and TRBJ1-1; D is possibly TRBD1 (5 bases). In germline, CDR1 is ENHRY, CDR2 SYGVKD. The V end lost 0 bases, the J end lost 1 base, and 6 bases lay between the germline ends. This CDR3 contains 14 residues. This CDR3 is CAISESGGNTEAFF. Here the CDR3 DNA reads TGTGCCATCAGTGAGTCGGGGGGGAACACTGAAGCTTTCTTT.

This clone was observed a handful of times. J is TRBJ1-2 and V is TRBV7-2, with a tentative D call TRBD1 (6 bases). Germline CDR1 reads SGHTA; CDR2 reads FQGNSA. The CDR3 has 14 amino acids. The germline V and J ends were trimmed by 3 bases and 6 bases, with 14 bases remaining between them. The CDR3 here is CASSFQDSSNGYTF. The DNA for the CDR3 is TGTGCCAGCAGCTTTCAGGACAGCTCTAATGGCTACACCTTC.

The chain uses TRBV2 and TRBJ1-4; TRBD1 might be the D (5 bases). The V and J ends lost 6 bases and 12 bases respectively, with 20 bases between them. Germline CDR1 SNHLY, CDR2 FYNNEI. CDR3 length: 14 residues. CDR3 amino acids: CASRAGSIGAELFF. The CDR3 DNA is TGTGCCAGCAGGGCCGGGAGTATAGGGGCAGAACTGTTTTTT.

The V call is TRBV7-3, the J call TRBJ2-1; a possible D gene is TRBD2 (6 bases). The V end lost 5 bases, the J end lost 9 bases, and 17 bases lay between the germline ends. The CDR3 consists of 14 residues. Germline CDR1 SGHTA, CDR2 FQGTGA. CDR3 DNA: TGTGCCAGCAGCCCCCTAGCGTCCCCTACTGAGCAGTTCTTC. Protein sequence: CASSPLASPTEQFF.

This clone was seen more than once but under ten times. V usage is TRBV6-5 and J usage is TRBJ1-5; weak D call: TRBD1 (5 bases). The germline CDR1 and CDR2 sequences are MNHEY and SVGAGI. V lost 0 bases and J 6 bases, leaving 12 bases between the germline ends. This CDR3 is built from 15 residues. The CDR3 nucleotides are TGTGCCAGCAGTTACTCGTTTGGGGCGAGTCAGCCCCAGCATTTT. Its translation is CASSYSFGASQPQHF.

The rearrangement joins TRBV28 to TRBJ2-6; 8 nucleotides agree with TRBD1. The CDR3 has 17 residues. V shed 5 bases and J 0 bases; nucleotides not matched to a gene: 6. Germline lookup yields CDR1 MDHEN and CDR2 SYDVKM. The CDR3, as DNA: TGTGCCAGCAGTGCGCAGGGGGCTTTCTCTGGGGCCAACGTCCTGACTTTC. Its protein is CASSAQGAFSGANVLTF.

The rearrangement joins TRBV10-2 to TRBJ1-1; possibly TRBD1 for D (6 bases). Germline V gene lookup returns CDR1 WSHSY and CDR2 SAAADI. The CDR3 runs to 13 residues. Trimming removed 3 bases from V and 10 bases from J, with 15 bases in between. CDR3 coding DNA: TGCGCCAGCAGTGAAGGTGGGGGGCCTCGAGCTTTCTTT. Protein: CASSEGGGPRAFF.

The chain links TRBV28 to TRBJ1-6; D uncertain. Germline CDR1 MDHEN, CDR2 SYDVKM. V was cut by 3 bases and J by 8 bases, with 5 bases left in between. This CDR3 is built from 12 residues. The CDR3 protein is CASSFWDSPLHF. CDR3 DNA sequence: TGTGCCAGCAGTTTCTGGGATTCACCCCTCCACTTT.

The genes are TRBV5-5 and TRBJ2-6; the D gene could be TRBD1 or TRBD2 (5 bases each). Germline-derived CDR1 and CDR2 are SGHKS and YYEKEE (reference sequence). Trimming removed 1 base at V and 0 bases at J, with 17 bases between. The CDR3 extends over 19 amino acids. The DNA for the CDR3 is TGTGCCAGCAGCTTGCGACGGGGCAGGGAGAACTCTGGGGCCAACGTCCTGACTTTC. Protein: CASSLRRGRENSGANVLTF.

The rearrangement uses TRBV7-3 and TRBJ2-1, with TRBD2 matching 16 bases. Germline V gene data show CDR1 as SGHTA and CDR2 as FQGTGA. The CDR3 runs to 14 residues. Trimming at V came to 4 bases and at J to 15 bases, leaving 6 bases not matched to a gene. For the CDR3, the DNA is TGTGCCAGCAGCTCGGGACTAGCGGGAGGGCCTCTGTTCTTC. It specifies CASSSGLAGGPLFF.